This T cell receptor (beta chain) was profiled in a study of monozygotic twins with inflammatory bowel disease. Reanalyzing the 5' RACE reads, TCRdb keeps one entry per CDR3 protein, without DNA. This sample contains fewer than 400,000 distinct CDR3 sequences. Looked up from germline, CDR1 is SGHRS and CDR2 is YFSETQ. The CDR3 has 15 amino acids. No T cells were sorted before total RNA was taken from whole blood. The specimen was blood. This rearrangement joins TRBV5-1 to TRBJ2-2. The clonotype was recovered from a human donor with ulcerative colitis or Crohn's disease, or a healthy co-twin of an affected twin (not recorded which). The chain's CDR3 is CASSLMTTNTGELFF.